This TCR beta chain stems from a study of human T cells and chemical hapten exposure (dated by TCRdb to about 2021). About the study as a whole: Libraries were pooled for sequencing, and per-sample TCR yields varied mainly because of small differences in library volumes within the pool. The study tracked peripheral blood TCR repertoire changes in vivo during primary and secondary sensitization to the hapten diphenylcyclopropenone (DPC) in alopecia patients. For every blood RNA sample, sequencing covered both the TCR alpha and TCR beta chains. Summary of the overall study and its limitations: No change with DPC sensitization was found in the number of TCRs above 1 in 1000 frequency, and no evidence of global repertoire structure alterations was found. After repeated subsampling, the strength of the expansion versus patch-test correlation and the threshold at which it became significant changed.

The library was generated by 5' RACE. Instrument on record: Illumina MiSeq. During library preparation, unique molecular identifiers were attached to individual cDNA molecules so that TCRs could be counted quantitatively and reproducibly. In the authors' own workflow: The median number of TCRs per sample was 95,638, ranging from 23,224 to 690,600. V, J and CDR3 annotation of the TCR reads was performed with the Decombinator software suite. To make PS versus PT1 abundance plots, every sample was subsampled to the same number of TCRs (28,000). Expanded TCRs were defined as absent before sensitization and observed at least eight times at the 2-week time point. The public reads were reprocessed in TCRdb via fastp at Q25 and MiXCR, keeping in-frame beta chains. CDR3 protein duplicates are merged, each entry listing the most common genes and DNA. TCRdb's processing, not the study's, gives the V and J calls here. The table for this sample lists about 81,000 distinct CDR3 sequences; approximately 16% of them were counted only once. The ten largest clones capture approximately 7% of the sample.

This clonotype has ten or more counts. Its antigen is still unknown. Base quality data are lacking; no much larger clone is found one base away. Total RNA was extracted from unfractionated whole blood that had been collected in Tempus Blood RNA tubes. Roughly 5 healthy volunteers served as TCR sequencing controls and were bled at day 0, 2 weeks and 6 weeks. CDR1 PRHDT and CDR2 FYEKMQ are derived from the germline V gene (reference sequence). Germline trimming: 5 bases from V, 3 bases from J; junction bases outside gene matches: 9. The CDR3 runs 17 amino acids, cysteine and phenylalanine included. Only the CDR3 region is kept as DNA, spanning 51 bases read in frame from base 1.

The V and J genes are TRBV13 and TRBJ2-1; TRBD2 aligns with 11 central bases. The sequence was collected from a female donor in good health. The sequenced DNA is TGTGCCAGCAGCACTCGGGGTAGCGGGGGGGACTACAATGAGCAGTTCTTC. Its amino acids are CASSTRGSGGDYNEQFF.